The 11 T cell receptor beta chains given below trace back to one sample, sequenced in a study of T cell responses to AZD1222 COVID-19 vaccine. This table comes from immunoSEQ multiplex PCR, and its TCRdb copy is limited to in-frame clones, with some not included. The sample consists of about 150,000 clones, 93% of them appearing once. Sequenced here: peripheral blood, sampled on day 0 of AZD1222 vaccination. All receptors come from an adult in good health.

This rearrangement joins TRBV6-6 to TRBJ2-7, with 7 bases matching TRBD2. Per the germline V gene, CDR1 is MNHNY and CDR2 is SVGAGI (reference sequence). CDR3 length: 14 residues. V trimming: 2 bases; J trimming: 4 bases; junction bases outside the gene matches: 5. CDR3 nucleotide sequence: TGTGCCAGCAGTTACGGGACGGGGGGTTACGAGCAGTACTTC. Encoded protein: CASSYGTGGYEQYF.

V is TRBV7-2 and J is TRBJ1-2, with D unclear. Germline V gives CDR1 SGHTA, CDR2 FQGNSA. The V gene lost 5 bases and the J gene lost 2 bases, with 6 bases spanning the gap. The CDR3 runs to 12 residues. The CDR3, as DNA: TGTGCCAGCAGCCGGATAAACTATGGCTACACCTTC. Protein: CASSRINYGYTF.

The chain combines TRBV7-9 with TRBJ1-4; D unresolved. Deletions cut 1 base from V and 7 bases from J, with 7 bases between. The CDR3 sequence is 13 residues long. CDR1 is SEHNR and CDR2 is FQNEAQ in the germline V gene (reference sequence). The CDR3 nucleotides are TGTGCCAGCAGCTTAGGGGCGGCTGAAAAACTGTTTTTT. This sequence encodes CASSLGAAEKLFF.

V is TRBV4-2 and J is TRBJ2-3, with no clear D. V was clipped by 0 bases and J by 2 bases, with 15 bases between them. This CDR3 contains 17 residues. Germline lookup yields CDR1 LGHNA and CDR2 YNFKEQ. The CDR3 spells CASSQEYRKANTDTQYF. In DNA form, the CDR3 reads TGTGCCAGCAGCCAAGAGTATCGAAAAGCCAACACAGATACGCAGTATTTT.

The chain joins TRBV2 to TRBJ2-3; TRBD2 might be the D (7 bases). The germline CDR1 and CDR2 sequences are SNHLY and FYNNEI. Trimming pared 6 bases from V and 2 bases from J, leaving 15 bases between. There are 15 residues in the CDR3. The DNA for the CDR3 is TGTGCCAGCAGGGATCCAGGGGACTACACAGATACGCAGTATTTT. Amino acid sequence: CASRDPGDYTDTQYF.

J is TRBJ2-2 and V is TRBV6-5; perhaps TRBD1 as D (7 bases). Germline-derived CDR1 and CDR2 are MNHEY and SVGAGI. The CDR3 consists of 15 residues. V was pared by 7 bases and J by 4 bases, with 16 bases between. Here the CDR3 DNA reads TGTGCCAGCATAGCAGGGGGGTGGGGCACCGGGGAGCTGTTTTTT. The encoded protein is CASIAGGWGTGELFF.

V usage is TRBV9 and J usage is TRBJ1-1; D remains ambiguous. CDR1 SGDLS and CDR2 YYNGEE come from the germline V gene. The ends were cut back, 4 bases at V and 1 base at J, with 11 bases in the middle. The CDR3 length is 14 residues. CDR3 loop: CASSPHGGNTEAFF. The CDR3 DNA reads as TGTGCCAGCAGCCCACATGGTGGGAACACTGAAGCTTTCTTT.

The V and J genes are TRBV27 and TRBJ1-3, with D possibly matching TRBD1 (6 bases). Germline V CDR1 and CDR2: MNHEY, SMNVEV (reference sequence). V was pared by 3 bases and J by 8 bases, with 14 bases between. The CDR3 has 14 residues. The CDR3 sequence: CASSLQGGGDTIYF. The CDR3 DNA reads TGTGCCAGCAGTTTGCAGGGAGGGGGGGACACCATATATTTT.

The genes are TRBV25-1 and TRBJ1-1; TRBD1 might be the D (5 bases). CDR3 length: 18 amino acids. With 3 bases removed from V and 2 bases from J, the gap between germline ends came to 22 bases. CDR1 MGHDK and CDR2 SYGVNS come from the germline V gene. The CDR3 loop reads CASSDSPLGAGVNTEAFF. The CDR3 coding sequence is TGTGCCAGCAGTGATTCTCCTCTTGGGGCGGGGGTTAACACTGAAGCTTTCTTT.

This chain uses TRBV25-1 with TRBJ2-1; possible D gene TRBD2, 7 bases. The germline gives CDR1 MGHDK, CDR2 SYGVNS. V was pared by 1 base and J by 8 bases, with 18 bases between. There are 16 residues in the CDR3. The CDR3 DNA reads TGTGCCAGCAGTGAATCGGGGGGCCCAATGGGGGATGAGCAGTTCTTC. Translation gives CASSESGGPMGDEQFF.

This chain joins TRBV2 and TRBJ1-5, with unresolved D. V lost 4 bases and J 15 bases, leaving 19 bases between the germline ends. Germline CDR1 is SNHLY and CDR2 is FYNNEI. The CDR3 consists of 13 residues. The CDR3 loop reads CASSVGGQTRWHF. The CDR3 DNA sequence: TGTGCCAGCAGTGTGGGAGGTCAGACGCGGTGGCATTTT.